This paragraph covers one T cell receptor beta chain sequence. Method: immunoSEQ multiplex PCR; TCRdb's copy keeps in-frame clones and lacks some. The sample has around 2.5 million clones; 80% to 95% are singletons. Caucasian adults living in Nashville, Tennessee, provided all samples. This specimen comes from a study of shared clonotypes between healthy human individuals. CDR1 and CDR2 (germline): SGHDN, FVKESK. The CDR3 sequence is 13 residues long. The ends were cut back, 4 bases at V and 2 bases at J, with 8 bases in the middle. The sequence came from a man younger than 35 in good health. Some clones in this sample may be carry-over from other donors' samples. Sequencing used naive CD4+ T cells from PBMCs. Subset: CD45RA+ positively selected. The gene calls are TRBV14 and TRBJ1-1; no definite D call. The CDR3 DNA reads TGTGCCAGCAGCCCGAGCAGTAACACTGAAGCTTTCTTT. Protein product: CASSPSSNTEAFF. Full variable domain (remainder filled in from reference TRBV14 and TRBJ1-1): EAGVTQFPSHSVIEKGQTVTLRCDPISGHDNLYWYRRVMGKEIKFLLHFVKESKQDESGMPNNRFLAERTGGTYSTLKVQPAELEDSGVYFCASSPSSNTEAFFGQGTRLTVV.